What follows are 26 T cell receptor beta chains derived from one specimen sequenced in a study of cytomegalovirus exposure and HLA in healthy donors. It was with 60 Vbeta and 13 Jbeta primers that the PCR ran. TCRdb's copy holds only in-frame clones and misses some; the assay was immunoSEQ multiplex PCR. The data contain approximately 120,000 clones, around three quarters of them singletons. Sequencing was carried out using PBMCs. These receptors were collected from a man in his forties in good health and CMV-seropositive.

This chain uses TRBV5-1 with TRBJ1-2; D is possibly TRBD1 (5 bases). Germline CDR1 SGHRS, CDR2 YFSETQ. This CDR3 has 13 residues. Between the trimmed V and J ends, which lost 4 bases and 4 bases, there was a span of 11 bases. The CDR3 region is CASSRDWGYGYTF. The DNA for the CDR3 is TGCGCCAGCAGCCGGGACTGGGGCTATGGCTACACCTTC.

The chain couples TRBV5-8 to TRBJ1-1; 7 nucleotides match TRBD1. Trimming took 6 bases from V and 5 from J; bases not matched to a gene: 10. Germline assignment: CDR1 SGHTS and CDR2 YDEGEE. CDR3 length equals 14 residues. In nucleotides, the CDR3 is TGTGCCAGCATCCGAGGGGACAGCTTGACTGAAGCTTTCTTT. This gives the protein CASIRGDSLTEAFF.

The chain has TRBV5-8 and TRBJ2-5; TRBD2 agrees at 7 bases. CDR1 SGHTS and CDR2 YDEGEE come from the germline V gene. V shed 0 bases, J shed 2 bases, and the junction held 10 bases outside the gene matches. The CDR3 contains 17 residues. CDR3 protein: CASSLAGLAGPQETQYF. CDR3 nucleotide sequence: TGTGCCAGCAGCTTGGCCGGATTAGCGGGCCCACAAGAGACCCAGTACTTC.

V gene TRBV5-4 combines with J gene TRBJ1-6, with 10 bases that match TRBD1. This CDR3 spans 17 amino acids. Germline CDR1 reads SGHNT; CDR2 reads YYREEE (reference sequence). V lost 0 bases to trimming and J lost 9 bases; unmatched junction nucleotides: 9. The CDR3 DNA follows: TGTGCCAGCAGCTTGGCTCCGAGGACAGGGGGTGCTTCACCCCTCCACTTT. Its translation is CASSLAPRTGGASPLHF.

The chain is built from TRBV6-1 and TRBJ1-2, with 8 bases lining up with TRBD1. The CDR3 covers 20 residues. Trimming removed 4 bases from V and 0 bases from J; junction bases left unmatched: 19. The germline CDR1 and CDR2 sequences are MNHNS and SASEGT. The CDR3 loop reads CASSAGTKRDRNVTNYGYTF. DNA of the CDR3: TGTGCCAGCAGTGCGGGAACTAAGAGGGACAGGAACGTGACTAACTATGGCTACACCTTC.

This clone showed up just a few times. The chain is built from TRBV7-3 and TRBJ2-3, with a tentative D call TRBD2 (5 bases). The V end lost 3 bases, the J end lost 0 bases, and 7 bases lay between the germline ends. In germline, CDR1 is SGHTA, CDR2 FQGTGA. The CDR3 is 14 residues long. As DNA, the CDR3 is TGTGCCAGCAGCTTTACTAGTAGCACAGATACGCAGTATTTT. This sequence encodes CASSFTSSTDTQYF.

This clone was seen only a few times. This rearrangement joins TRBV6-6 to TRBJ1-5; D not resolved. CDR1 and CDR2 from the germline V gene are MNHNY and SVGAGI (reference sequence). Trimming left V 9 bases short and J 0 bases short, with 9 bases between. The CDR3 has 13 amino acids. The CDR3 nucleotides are TGTGCCAGTTTAGACTATAGCAATCAGCCCCAGCATTTT. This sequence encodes CASLDYSNQPQHF.

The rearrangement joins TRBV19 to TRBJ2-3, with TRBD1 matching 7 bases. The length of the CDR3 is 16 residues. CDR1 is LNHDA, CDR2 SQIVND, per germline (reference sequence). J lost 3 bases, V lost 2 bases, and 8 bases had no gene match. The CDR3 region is CASSILGGTLTDTQYF. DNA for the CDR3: TGTGCCAGTAGTATATTAGGGGGCACTTTGACAGATACGCAGTATTTT.

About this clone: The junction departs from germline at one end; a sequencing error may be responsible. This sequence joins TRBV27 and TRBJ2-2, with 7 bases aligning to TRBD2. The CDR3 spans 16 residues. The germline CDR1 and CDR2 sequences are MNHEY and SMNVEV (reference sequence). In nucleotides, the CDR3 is TGTGTCAGCAGTGATACCGGGACTACCACCTCCGGGGAGCTGTTTTTT. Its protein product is CVSSDTGTTTSGELFF.

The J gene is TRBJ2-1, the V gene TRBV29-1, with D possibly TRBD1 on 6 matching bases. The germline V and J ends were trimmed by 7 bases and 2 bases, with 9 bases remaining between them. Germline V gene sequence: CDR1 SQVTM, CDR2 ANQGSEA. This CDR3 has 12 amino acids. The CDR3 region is CSGTGPYNEQFF. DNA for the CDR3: TGCAGCGGCACAGGGCCCTACAATGAGCAGTTCTTC.

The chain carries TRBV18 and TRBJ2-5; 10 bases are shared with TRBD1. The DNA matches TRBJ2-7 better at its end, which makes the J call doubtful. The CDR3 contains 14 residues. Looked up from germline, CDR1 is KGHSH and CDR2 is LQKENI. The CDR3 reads CASSLGTGEGEQYF. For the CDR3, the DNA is TGTGCCAGCTCACTCGGGACAGGGGAAGGCGAGCAGTACTTC.

CDR3: CASSATGGRIAGELFF. For the CDR3, the DNA is TGTGCCAGCAGCGCCACAGGGGGCAGGATCGCCGGGGAGCTGTTTTTT. The chain couples TRBV7-9 to TRBJ2-2; 9 bases are shared with TRBD1. Germline values: CDR1 SEHNR, CDR2 FQNEAQ (reference sequence). The CDR3 length is 16 residues. After removal of 5 bases from V and 6 bases from J, the junction contained 10 bases not matched to a gene.

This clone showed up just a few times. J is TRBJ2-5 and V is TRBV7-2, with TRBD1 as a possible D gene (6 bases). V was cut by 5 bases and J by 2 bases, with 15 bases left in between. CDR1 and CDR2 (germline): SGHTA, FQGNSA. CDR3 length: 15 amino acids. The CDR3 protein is CASSPGRGRQETQYF. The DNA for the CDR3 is TGTGCCAGCAGCCCCGGAAGGGGGAGACAAGAGACCCAGTACTTC.

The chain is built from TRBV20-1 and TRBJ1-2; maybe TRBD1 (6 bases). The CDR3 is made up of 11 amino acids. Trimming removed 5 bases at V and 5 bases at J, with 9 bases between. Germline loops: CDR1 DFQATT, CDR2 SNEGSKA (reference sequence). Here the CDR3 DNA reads TGCAGTGCTCGGGACACGTATGGCTACACCTTC. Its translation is CSARDTYGYTF.

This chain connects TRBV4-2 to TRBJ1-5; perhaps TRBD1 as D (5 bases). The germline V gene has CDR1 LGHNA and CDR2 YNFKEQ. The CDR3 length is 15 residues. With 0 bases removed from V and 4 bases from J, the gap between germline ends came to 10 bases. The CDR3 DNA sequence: TGTGCCAGCAGCCAAGACTGGCGGACAAATCAGCCCCAGCATTTT. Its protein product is CASSQDWRTNQPQHF.

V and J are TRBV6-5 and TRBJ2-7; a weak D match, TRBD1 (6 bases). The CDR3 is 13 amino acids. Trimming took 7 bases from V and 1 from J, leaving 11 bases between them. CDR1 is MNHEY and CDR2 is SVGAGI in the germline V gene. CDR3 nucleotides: TGTGCCAGCAAGGACAGCCCTTCCTACGAGCAGTACTTC. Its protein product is CASKDSPSYEQYF.

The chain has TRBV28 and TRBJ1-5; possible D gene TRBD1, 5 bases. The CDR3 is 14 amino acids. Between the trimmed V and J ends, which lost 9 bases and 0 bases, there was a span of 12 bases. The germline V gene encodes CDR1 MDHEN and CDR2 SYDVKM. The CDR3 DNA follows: TGTGCCAGTGGAGGGGTTTATAGCAATCAGCCCCAGCATTTT. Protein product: CASGGVYSNQPQHF.

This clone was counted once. The CDR3 region has the DNA TGTGCCAGCAGTCCGGGGGGCCGACCAGATACGCAGTATTTT. Encoded protein: CASSPGGRPDTQYF. The rearrangement uses TRBV27 and TRBJ2-3; possibly TRBD2 for D (7 bases). The germline V gene encodes CDR1 MNHEY and CDR2 SMNVEV (reference sequence). V lost 5 bases and J lost 4, with 13 bases in between. The CDR3 extends over 14 amino acids.

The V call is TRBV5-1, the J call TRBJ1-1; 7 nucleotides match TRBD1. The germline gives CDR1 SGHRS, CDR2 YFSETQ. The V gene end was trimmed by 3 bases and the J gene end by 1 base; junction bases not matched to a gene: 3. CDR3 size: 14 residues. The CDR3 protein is CASSSGQWNTEAFF. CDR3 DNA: TGCGCCAGCAGCTCGGGACAGTGGAACACTGAAGCTTTCTTT. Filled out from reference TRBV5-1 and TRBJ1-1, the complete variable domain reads KAGVTQTPRYLIKTRGQQVTLSCSPISGHRSVSWYQQTPGQGLQFLFEYFSETQRNKGNFPGRFSGRQFSNSRSEMNVSTLELGDSALYLCASSSGQWNTEAFFGQGTRLTVV.

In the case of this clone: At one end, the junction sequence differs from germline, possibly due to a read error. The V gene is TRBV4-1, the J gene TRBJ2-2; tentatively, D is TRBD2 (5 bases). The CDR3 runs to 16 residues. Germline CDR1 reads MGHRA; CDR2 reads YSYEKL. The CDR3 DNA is TGCGCCAGCAGCCAAGGGGAGCGGAGTAACACCAGGGAGCTGTTTTTT. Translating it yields CASSQGERSNTRELFF.

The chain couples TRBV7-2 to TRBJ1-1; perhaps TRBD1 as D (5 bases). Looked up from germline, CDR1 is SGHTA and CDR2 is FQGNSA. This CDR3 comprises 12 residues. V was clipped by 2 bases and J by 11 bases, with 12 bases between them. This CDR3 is CASSLNQGRAFF. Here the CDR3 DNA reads TGTGCCAGCAGCTTAAACCAGGGCAGGGCTTTCTTT. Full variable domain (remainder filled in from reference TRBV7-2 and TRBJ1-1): GAGVSQSPSNKVTEKGKDVELRCDPISGHTALYWYRQSLGQGLEFLIYFQGNSAPDKSGLPSDRFSAERTGGSVSTLTIQRTQQEDSAVYLCASSLNQGRAFFGQGTRLTVV.

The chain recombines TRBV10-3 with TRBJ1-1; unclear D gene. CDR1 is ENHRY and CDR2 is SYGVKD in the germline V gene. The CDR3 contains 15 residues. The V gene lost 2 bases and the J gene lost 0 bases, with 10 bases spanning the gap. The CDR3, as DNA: TGTGCCATCAGTGAGAAGGAGGCCATGAACACTGAAGCTTTCTTT. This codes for CAISEKEAMNTEAFF.

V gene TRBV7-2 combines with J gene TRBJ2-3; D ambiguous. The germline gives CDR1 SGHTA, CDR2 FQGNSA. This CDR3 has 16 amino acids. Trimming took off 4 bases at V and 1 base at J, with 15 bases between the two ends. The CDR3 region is CASSSPARLRTDTQYF. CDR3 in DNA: TGTGCCAGCAGCTCCCCCGCCAGGCTCCGCACAGATACGCAGTATTTT. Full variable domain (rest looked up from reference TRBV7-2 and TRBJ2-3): GAGVSQSPSNKVTEKGKDVELRCDPISGHTALYWYRQSLGQGLEFLIYFQGNSAPDKSGLPSDRFSAERTGGSVSTLTIQRTQQEDSAVYLCASSSPARLRTDTQYFGPGTRLTVL.

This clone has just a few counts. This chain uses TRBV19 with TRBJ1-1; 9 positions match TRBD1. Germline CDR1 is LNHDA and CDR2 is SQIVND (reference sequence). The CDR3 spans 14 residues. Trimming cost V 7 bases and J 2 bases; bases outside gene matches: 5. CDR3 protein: CASTRTGANTEAFF. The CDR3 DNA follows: TGTGCCAGTACCCGGACAGGGGCAAACACTGAAGCTTTCTTT.

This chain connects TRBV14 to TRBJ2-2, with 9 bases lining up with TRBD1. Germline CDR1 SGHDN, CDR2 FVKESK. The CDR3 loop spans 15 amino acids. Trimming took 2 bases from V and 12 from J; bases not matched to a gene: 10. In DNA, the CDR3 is TGTGCCAGCAGCCAAAGGGACCCCGGGACAGGGAAGCTGTTTTTT. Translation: CASSQRDPGTGKLFF.

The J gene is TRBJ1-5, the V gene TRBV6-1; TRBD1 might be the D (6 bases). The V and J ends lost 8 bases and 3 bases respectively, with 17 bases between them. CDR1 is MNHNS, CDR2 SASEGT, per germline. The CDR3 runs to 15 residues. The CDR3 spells CASGGAGQLNQPQHF. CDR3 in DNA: TGTGCCAGCGGGGGGGCAGGCCAGCTCAATCAGCCCCAGCATTTT.